This entry concerns a single T cell receptor beta chain. The V end lost 5 bases, the J end lost 3 bases, and 17 bases lay between the germline ends. Germline V gene data show CDR1 as MNHEY and CDR2 as SVGEGT. The CDR3 loop spans 15 amino acids. Followed over time, Seattle patients had been enrolled while infection was active. The sample is drawn from a study of blood T cell repertoires in COVID-19. Authors' processing steps: For nucleated cells, counts were estimated from reference gene primer amplification. Clones were read by immunoSEQ multiplex PCR, and TCRdb kept only the in-frame ones, dropping some. D and trimming come from the DNA, and the V and J calls and clone size come from that table. The sample has about 160,000 clones, around 92% seen once.

The rearrangement links TRBV6-2 or TRBV6-3 to TRBJ2-7; weak D call: TRBD1 (6 bases). The sequencing sample was made of peripheral blood. The clonotype originates from a man in his thirties or forties with COVID-19, enrolled during active disease. The CDR3 loop reads CASSASRGSLYEQYF. The CDR3 bases are TGTGCCAGCAGTGCCTCTAGGGGGTCACTCTACGAGCAGTACTTC.